This record covers a single T cell receptor (beta chain). Its antigen is unknown. Base-call qualities are not available, and no considerably larger clone is one nucleotide away. The intended sense of this specimen's time point label: newly diagnosed GD, antithyroid drugs for less than 3 months. For both TCR sequencing and RNA sequencing, RNA was extracted from PBMCs in TRIzol. The diagnosis of Graves' disease was made according to American Thyroid Association guidelines. The patients came from an endocrinology department in Xi'an, China. Each patient gave approximately 8.8 milliliters of peripheral blood, collected in an EDTA anticoagulant tube. Ficoll Paque Plus density gradient separation was used to isolate PBMCs, and no additional T cell sorting was done. An Agilent 2100 Bioanalyzer and agarose gel were used to check RNA quality, while a NanoDrop 2000 measured RNA concentration. This sample was taken from a study of regulatory T cells in long-lasting Graves disease (dated by TCRdb to the early 2020s). Some background on the complete study: Antithyroid drugs had been taken for less than 3 months by newly diagnosed Graves' disease patients. Persistent Graves' disease patients were compared with newly diagnosed Graves' disease patients by peripheral blood TCR sequencing and RNA sequencing. The study was registered as a clinical trial and conducted in China. A total of around 33 samples underwent TCR sequencing, from about 13 patients with persistent Graves' disease and 20 patients with newly diagnosed Graves' disease. General study outcomes and caveats: Because the primary lesion, thyroid tissue, could not be accessed, the study looked at peripheral blood alone. More public clonotypes were shared among persistent patients (about 2,800) than among newly diagnosed patients (approximately 930). TRBV28, TRBJ1-2 and TRBJ2-5 were preferentially used in persistent disease, while TRBV20-1 and TRBJ2-1 were favored in newly diagnosed disease. Persistent Graves' disease patients showed lower TCR Shannon entropy and fewer highly expanded clones than newly diagnosed patients, suggesting clonal expansion. The authors noted that the small sample size was a limitation that may lower accuracy. Only the TCR beta chain was sequenced and analyzed.

The method was multiplex PCR. Sequencing used an Illumina HiSeq 4000. CDR3 regions were amplified by Arm-PCR with iRepertoire HTBI primers to construct TCR beta libraries. Before sequencing, the PCR products underwent gel purification. The original pipeline was this. Gene usage analysis of CDR3 amino acid clonotypes used the 60 to 80 TRBV and about 13 TRBJ segments found across samples. COPE and FqMerger were used to merge the filtered high-quality paired reads into contigs. Contigs were aligned with BLAST to IMGT TRBV, TRBD and TRBJ reference genes, and CDR3 was defined per IMGT. Any clonotype with a frequency above 0.1% was classified as a highly expanded clone. Shannon entropy was used to measure repertoire diversity, and the Gini coefficient was used to measure V-J evenness. Clonotypes shared by more than one individual were considered public. TCRdb itself trimmed the public reads at Q25 with fastp, ran MiXCR and retained productive beta chains. Identical CDR3 protein sequences are pooled into one entry, listed with their most common genes and DNA. TCRdb's processing, not the authors' own work, is the source of the V and J calls. A total of 420,000 or so distinct CDR3 sequences appear in this sample, over 15% of them only once. The ten largest clonotypes hold 20% to 25% of the sample.

V and J lose 7 bases and 8 bases, and a span of 14 bases separates them. The germline V gene (reference sequence) supplies CDR1 LNHDA and CDR2 SQIVND. The CDR3 starts with the cysteine, ends with the phenylalanine, and has 12 residues. Only the CDR3 region is kept as DNA, spanning 36 bases read in frame from base 1. The sample was also reused in another study, on T cells in Graves' hyperthyroidism and ophthalmopathy. As the second paper documents: Graves' hyperthyroidism was defined as stable when no progression to ophthalmopathy occurred over 18 months of follow-up. Hyperthyroidism patients were aged 18 to 65 years and newly diagnosed, with disease duration of less than 2 months. Patients with uncontrolled infections, other autoimmune diseases, pregnancy or lactation were excluded. Diagnoses were established on the basis of clinical symptoms, serum thyroxine and TRAb, thyroid ultrasound, and orbital computed tomography. The first round of RT-PCR for the TCR CDR3 was performed with the HTBI primer set and the Qiagen OneStep RT-PCR kit. Most expanded thyroid clonotypes (frequency above 0.001) were also detected in blood, a finding suggesting that blood repertoires may reflect thyroid immune responses. A 13 V-J signature model separated ophthalmopathy from stable hyperthyroidism, with about 90% sensitivity and approximately 81% specificity in cross-validation and 80%/75% in testing. During validation, the model predicted progression to ophthalmopathy a median of approximately 7 months ahead of onset, with almost 71% sensitivity and more than 72% specificity. To identify TCR V-J signatures that set the groups apart, the researchers used a discovery cohort of 90 to 100 patients, made up of approximately 43 with Graves' ophthalmopathy and about 55 with stable Graves' hyperthyroidism. An independent validation cohort of around 19 hyperthyroidism patients and 17 patients who later progressed to ophthalmopathy tested prospective prediction of ophthalmopathy. The approximately 100 discovery patients were divided at random into training and test sets in a 7:3 ratio. In addition, the study compared T-cell repertoires in thyroid tissue and in blood from a handful of Graves' hyperthyroidism patients. Once sampling was done, hyperthyroidism patients were given methimazole at a starting dose of 30 mg daily, whereas ophthalmopathy patients were given high-dose intravenous methylprednisolone. Libraries were constructed in a second round of multiplex PCR, after which size selection and purification were carried out. The libraries were sequenced on an Illumina HiSeq2000 using paired-end 100 bp reads. SOAPnuke was used to process the raw data, throwing out any read that contained adapters or uncalled bases, had a mean Phred below 15, or lacked an exact constant-primer or identifier match. High-quality paired reads were merged with COPE v1.2.5, and unique nucleotide sequences were defined as clonotypes. MiTCR v1.1 was used to align the clonotypes against IMGT TRBV, TRBD and TRBJ reference segments. The analysis was restricted to V-J combinations with a frequency above 0.0001, which together covered about 99% of the repertoires. A TCS score was defined as the ratio of F50 (clonal expansion) to E x V (chaos), with BLOSUM62-based TCRdist applied between CDR3 peptides within each V-J. Welch's t-statistics and random forest reduced 500 to 650 V-J features to 10 to 15, which were used in a naive Bayes classifier (R e1071). No statistical method was used to fix the sample size in advance, and group allocation was not hidden from the investigators. The paper describes TCR Vbeta CDR3 sequencing of around 140 peripheral blood samples, made up of 43 ophthalmopathy patients, 70 to 75 hyperthyroidism patients and about 17 progressor patients.

This sequence uses TRBV19 and TRBJ1-2, with the D gene too uncertain to name. The clonotype was recovered from a woman aged 18-30 years with Graves disease. Donor details come from another sample of the same person, matched by shared clones. The sequenced sample was peripheral blood mononuclear cells (PBMCs), obtained at new diagnosis, from a patient treated with antithyroid drugs. In nucleotide form, the sequence is TGTGCCAGTACCCCGCCGGGATTCGGCTACACCTTC. This encodes CASTPPGFGYTF.